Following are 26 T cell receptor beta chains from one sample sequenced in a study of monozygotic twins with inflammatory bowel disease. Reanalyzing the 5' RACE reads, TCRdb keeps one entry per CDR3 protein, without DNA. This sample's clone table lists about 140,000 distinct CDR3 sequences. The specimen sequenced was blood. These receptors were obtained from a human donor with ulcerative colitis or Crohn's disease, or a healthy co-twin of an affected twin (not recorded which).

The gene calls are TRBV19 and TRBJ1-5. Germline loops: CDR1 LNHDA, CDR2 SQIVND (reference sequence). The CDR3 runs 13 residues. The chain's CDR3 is CASSFDRDQPQHF.

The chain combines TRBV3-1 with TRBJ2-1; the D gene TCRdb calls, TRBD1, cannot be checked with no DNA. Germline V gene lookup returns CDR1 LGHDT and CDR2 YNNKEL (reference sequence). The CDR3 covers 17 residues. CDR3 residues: CASTTGQGTFSNSEQFF.

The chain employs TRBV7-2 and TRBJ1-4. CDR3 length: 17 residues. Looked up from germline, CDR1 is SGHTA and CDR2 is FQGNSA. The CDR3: CASSYRSVAVGSEKLFF.

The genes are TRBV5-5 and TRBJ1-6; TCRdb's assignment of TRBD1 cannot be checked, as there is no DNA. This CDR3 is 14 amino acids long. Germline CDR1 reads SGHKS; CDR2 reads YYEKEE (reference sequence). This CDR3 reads CASSPESLTALLHF.

CDR3 in amino acids: CASSFFSGNEQFF. This chain connects TRBV12-3 or TRBV12-4 to TRBJ2-1; TCRdb lists TRBD1, though no DNA is available to test this call. This CDR3 comprises 13 residues.

The CDR3 is CSARGMLAVNEQFF. The V gene is TRBV20-1, the J gene TRBJ2-1; lacking DNA, the TRBD2 call made by TCRdb goes unchecked. The CDR3 covers 14 residues. CDR1 and CDR2 (germline): DFQATT, SNEGSKA (reference sequence).

The CDR3 region is CASSFETGWPRGAGELFF. The chain is built from TRBV25-1 and TRBJ2-2; checking the TCRdb D call of TRBD1 is not possible without DNA. The CDR3 totals 18 residues. CDR1 and CDR2 from the germline V gene are MGHDK and SYGVNS.

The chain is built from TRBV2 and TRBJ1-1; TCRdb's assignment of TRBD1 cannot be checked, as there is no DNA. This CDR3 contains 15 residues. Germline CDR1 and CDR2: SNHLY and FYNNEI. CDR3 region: CASSRDRVLNTEAFF.

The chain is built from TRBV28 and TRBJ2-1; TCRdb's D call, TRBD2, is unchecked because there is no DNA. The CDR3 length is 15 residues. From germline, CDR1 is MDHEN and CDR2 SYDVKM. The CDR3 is CASSTRDYKYNEQFF.

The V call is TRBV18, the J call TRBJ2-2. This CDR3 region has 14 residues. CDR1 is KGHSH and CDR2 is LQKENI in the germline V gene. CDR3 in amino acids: CASSPPGTAGELFF.

CDR3: CASSLALPGQGGGYTF. The genes are TRBV7-2 and TRBJ1-2; there is no DNA to check the TCRdb D call of TRBD1. The germline CDR1 and CDR2 sequences are SGHTA and FQGNSA. CDR3 length: 16 amino acids.

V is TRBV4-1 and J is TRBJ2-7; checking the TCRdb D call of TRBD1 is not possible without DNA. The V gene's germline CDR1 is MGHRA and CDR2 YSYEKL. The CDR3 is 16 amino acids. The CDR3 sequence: CASSHDWRTGNYEQYF.

CDR3 protein: CSVVGTSGIVSYNEQFF. The chain recombines TRBV29-1 with TRBJ2-1; TCRdb designates TRBD2, a call that cannot be tested without DNA. Germline V CDR1 and CDR2: SQVTM, ANQGSEA. The CDR3 has 17 residues.

The CDR3 sequence: CSAGGQDYKQYF. The chain carries TRBV20-1 and TRBJ2-7; lacking DNA, the TRBD1 call made by TCRdb goes unchecked. The CDR3 spans 12 residues. Germline CDR1 DFQATT, CDR2 SNEGSKA (reference sequence).

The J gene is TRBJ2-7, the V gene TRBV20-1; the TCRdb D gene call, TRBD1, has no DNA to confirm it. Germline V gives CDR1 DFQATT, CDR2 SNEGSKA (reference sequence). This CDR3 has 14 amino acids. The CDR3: CSVRSGTGSYEQYF.

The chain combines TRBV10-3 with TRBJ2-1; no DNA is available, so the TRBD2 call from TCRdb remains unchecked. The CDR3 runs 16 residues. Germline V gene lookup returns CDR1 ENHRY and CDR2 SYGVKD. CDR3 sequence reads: CATGGLAGDPANEQFF.

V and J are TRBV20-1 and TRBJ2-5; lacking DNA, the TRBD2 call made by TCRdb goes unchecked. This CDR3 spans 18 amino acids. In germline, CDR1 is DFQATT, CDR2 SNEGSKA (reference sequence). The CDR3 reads CSARSAGTSGRFRETQYF.

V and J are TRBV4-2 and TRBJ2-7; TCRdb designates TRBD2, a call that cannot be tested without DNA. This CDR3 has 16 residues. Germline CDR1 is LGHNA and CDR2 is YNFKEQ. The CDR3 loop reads CASSQVFGRASHEQYF.

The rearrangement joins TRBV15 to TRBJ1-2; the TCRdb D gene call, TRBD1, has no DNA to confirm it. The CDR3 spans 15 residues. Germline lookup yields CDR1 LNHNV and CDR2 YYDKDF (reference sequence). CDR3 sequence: CATSRDKAAGYGYTF.

The CDR3: CASTPGGDNIQYF. The chain recombines TRBV12-3 or TRBV12-4 with TRBJ2-4; the D call from TCRdb, TRBD1, cannot be confirmed without DNA. The CDR3 has 13 amino acids.

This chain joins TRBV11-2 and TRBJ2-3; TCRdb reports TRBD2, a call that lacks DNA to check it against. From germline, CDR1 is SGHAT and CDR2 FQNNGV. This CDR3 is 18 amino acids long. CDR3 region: CASSLKGRLAANTDTQYF.

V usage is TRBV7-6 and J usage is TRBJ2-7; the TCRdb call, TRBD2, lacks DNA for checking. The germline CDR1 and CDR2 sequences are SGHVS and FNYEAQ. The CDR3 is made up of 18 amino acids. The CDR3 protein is CASSLYNPGDYLNYEQYF.

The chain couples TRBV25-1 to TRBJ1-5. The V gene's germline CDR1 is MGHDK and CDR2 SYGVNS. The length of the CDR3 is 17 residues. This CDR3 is CASSGGSSGAAGQPQHF.

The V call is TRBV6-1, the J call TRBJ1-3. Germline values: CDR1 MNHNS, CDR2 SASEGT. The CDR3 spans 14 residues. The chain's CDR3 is CASNYGEAGNTIYF.

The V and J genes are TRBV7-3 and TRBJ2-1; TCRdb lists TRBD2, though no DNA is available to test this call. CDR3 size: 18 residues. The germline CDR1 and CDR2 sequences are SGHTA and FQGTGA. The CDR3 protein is CASSLMGAGLSAGGEQFF.

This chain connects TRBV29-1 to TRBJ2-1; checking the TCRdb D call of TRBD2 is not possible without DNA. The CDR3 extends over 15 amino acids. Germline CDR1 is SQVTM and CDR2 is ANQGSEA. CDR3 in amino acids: CSVEAPAGVLDEQFF.